This entry features one T cell receptor beta chain sequence. Its antigen remains unidentified. Germline loops: CDR1 SGHVS, CDR2 FQNEAQ. The CDR3 runs to 14 residues. With V trimmed by 5 bases and J by 8 bases, 7 bases remained unmatched. Vbeta (60) and Jbeta (13) primers were used in the PCR. The repertoire was sequenced with immunoSEQ multiplex PCR; TCRdb's copy has only in-frame clones and lacks some. The table includes 200,000 or so clones, roughly four fifths detected once. This entry is derived from a study of cytomegalovirus exposure and HLA in healthy donors. Across the whole study: Caucasian-associated ancestry cluster membership applied to about four fifths of 300 to 450 genotyped donors. General study findings and limits: A highly shared variant cluster was judged a likely technical artifact. Cytomegalovirus-associated TCR beta chains were listed, numbering approximately 150.

The chain has TRBV7-8 and TRBJ2-3; 10 positions match TRBD2. The material sequenced was PBMCs. This receptor was identified in a boy aged 2-15 years in good health and CMV-seronegative. CDR3 nucleotide sequence: TGTGCCAGCAGCACACTAAGGACTAGCGGTACGCAGTATTTT. It specifies CASSTLRTSGTQYF. Full variable domain (rest looked up from reference TRBV7-8 and TRBJ2-3): GAGVSQSPRYKVAKRGQDVALRCDPISGHVSLFWYQQALGQGPEFLTYFQNEAQLDKSGLPSDRFFAERPEGSVSTLKIQRTQQEDSAVYLCASSTLRTSGTQYFGPGTRLTVL.